This T cell receptor (beta chain) came from a study of CD8 T cells in ankylosing spondylitis (dated by TCRdb to about 2017). As for the study more broadly: The study profiled T cell receptor beta repertoires in healthy donors and ankylosing spondylitis patients to find disease-linked TCR variants. Samples of peripheral blood were taken, and for ankylosing spondylitis patients, synovial fluid was collected as well. The full study cohort comprised about 23 ankylosing spondylitis patients and some 110 healthy donors.

Note on this clonotype: Its target antigen remains unknown. Base qualities were left out, and no much larger clone turns up one base away.

Sequencing was carried out with an Illumina HiSeq 2500. Quantitative 5'-RACE with molecular barcodes was the method used to prepare the TCR beta libraries. Turning to the authors' computational methods: Disease-linked TCR variants were identified with a new computational method built on a probabilistic model of VDJ rearrangement. TCRdb's own reprocessing of the public reads used fastp at Q25 and MiXCR and kept productive beta chains. Identical CDR3 protein sequences are pooled into one entry, listed with their most common genes and DNA. TCRdb's processing, not the authors' own work, is the source of the V and J calls. Across this sample there are 150,000 to 200,000 distinct CDR3 sequences, with roughly 18% seen only once. The top ten constitute around 4% of the sample. On the study overall, not on this receptor specifically: According to the report, matched synovial fluid samples from ankylosing spondylitis patients were significantly enriched for the disease-linked clones. A TCR beta motif of 8 or 9 highly homologous amino acid variants appeared characteristic of blood from ankylosing spondylitis patients. Some of the motif variants had been reported before in the synovial fluid and blood of reactive arthritis patients, a finding that suggests common disease-initiation mechanisms. The disease-linked clones showed a CD8+ phenotype and occurred at relatively low frequencies in peripheral blood.

This TCR was recovered from a male donor aged 10-35 years with ankylosing spondylitis or in good health (not recorded which). Donor details come from another sample of the same person, matched by shared clones. Sequencing was carried out using blood, either unsorted or a sorted T cell fraction (not recorded which).

Here the CDR3 is given as CSVARESYNEQFF. The DNA sequence is given as TGCAGCGTTGCGCGGGAATCCTACAATGAGCAGTTCTTC. The chain is made from TRBV29-1 and TRBJ2-1; a tentative D call is TRBD2 (6 bases match). V loses 4 bases, J loses 1 base, and the germline ends lie 8 bases apart. In the germline V gene, CDR1 corresponds to SQVTM and CDR2 to ANQGSEA. Its CDR3 holds 13 amino acids, cysteine through phenylalanine. This entry keeps only the CDR3 DNA: 39 bases, framed from base 1.